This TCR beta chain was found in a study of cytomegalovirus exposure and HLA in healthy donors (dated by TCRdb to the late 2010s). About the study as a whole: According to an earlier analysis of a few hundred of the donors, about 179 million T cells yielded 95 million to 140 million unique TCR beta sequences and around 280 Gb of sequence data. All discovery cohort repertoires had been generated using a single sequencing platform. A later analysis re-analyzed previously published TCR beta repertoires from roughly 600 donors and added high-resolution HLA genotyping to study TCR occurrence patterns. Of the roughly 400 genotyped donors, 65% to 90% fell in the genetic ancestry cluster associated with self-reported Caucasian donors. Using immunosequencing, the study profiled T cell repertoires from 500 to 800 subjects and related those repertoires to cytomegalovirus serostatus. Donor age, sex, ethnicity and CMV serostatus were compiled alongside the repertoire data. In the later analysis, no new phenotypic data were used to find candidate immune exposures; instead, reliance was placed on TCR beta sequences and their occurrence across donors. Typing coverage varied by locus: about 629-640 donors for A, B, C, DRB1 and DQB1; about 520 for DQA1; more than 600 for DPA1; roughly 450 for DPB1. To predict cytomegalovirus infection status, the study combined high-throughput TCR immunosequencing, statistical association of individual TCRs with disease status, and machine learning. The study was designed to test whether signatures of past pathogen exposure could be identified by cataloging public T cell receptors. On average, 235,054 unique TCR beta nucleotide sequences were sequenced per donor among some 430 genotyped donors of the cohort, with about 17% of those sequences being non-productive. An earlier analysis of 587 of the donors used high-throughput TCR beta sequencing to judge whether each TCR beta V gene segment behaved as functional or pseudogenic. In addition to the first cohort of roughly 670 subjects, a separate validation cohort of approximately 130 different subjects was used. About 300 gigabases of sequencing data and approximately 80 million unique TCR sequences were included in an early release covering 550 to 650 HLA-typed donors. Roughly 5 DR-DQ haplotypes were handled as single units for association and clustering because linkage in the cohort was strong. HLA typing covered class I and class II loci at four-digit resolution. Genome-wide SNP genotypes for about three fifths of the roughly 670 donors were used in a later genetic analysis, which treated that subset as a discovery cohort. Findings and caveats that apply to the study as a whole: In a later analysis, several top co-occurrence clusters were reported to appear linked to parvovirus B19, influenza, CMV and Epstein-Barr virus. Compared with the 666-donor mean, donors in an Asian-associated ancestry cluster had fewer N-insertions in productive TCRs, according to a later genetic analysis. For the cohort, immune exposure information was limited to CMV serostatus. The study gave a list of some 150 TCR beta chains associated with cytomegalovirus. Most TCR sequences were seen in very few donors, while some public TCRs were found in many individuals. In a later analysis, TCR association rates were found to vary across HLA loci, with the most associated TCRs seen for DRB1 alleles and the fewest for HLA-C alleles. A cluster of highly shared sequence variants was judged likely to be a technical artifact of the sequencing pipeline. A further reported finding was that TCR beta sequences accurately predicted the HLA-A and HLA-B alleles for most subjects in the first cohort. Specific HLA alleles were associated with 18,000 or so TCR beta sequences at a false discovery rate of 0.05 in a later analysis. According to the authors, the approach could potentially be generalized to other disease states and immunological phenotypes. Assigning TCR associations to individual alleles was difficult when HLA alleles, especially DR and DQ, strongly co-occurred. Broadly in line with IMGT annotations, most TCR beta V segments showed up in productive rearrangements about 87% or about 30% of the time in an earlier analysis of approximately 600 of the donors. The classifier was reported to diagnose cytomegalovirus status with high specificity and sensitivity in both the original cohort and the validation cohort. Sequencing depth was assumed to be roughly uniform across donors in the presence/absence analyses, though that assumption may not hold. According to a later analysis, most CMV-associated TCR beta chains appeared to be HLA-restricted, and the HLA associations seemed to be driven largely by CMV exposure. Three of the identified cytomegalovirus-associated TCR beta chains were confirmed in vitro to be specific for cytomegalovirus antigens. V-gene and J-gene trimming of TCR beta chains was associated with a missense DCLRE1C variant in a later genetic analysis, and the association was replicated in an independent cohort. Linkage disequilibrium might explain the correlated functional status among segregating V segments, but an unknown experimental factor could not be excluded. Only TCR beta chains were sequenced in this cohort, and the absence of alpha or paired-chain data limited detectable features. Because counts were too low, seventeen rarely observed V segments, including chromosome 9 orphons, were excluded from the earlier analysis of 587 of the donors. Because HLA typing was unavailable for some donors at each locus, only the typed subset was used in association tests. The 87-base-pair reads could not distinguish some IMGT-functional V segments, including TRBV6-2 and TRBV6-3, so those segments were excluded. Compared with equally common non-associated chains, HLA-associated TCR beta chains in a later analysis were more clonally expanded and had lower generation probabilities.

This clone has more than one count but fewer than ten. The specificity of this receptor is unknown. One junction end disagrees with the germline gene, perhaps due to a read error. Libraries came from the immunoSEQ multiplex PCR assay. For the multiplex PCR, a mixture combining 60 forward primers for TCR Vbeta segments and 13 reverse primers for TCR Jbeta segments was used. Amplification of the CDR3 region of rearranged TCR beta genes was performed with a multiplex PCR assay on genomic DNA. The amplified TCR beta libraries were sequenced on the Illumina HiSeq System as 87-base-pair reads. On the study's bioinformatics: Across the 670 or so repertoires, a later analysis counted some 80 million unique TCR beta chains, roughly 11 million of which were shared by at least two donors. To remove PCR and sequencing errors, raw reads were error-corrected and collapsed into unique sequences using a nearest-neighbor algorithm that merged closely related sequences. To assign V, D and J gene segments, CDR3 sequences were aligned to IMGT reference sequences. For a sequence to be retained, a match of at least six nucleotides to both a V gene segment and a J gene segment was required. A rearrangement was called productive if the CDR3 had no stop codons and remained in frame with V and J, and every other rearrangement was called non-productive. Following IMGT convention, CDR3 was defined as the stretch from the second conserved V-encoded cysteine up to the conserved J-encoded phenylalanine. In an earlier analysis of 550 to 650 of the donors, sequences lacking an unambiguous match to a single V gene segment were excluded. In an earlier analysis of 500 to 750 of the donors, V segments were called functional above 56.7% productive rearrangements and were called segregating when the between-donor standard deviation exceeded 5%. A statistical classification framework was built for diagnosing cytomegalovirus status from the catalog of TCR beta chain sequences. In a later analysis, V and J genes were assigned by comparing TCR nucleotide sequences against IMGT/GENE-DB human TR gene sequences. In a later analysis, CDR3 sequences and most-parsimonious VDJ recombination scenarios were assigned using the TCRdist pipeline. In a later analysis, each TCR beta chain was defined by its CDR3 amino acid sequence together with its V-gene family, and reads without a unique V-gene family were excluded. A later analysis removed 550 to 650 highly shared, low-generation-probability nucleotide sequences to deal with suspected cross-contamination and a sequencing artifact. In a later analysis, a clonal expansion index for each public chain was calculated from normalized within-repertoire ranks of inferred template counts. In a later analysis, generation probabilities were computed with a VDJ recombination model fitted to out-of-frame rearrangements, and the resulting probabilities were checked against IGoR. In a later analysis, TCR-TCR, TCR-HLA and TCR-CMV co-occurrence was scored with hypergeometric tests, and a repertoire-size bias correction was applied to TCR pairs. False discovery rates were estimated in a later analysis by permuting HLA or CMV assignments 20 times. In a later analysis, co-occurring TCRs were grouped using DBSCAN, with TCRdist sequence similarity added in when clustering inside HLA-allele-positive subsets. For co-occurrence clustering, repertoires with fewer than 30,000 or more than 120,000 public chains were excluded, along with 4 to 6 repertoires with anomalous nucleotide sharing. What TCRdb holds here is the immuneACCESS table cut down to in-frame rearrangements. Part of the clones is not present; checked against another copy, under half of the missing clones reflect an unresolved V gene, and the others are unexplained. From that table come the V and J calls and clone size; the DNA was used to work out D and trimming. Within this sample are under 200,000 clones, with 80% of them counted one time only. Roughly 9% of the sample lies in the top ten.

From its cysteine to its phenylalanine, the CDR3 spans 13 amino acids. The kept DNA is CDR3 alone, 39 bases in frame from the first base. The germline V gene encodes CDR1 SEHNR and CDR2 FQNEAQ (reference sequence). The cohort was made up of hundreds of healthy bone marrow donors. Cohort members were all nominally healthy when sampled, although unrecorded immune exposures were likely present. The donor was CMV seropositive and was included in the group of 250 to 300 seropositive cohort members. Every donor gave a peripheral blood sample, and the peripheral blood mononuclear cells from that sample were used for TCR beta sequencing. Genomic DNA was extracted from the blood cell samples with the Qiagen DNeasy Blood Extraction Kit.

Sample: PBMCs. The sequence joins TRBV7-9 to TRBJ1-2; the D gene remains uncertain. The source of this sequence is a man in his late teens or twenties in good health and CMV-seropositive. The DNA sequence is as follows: TGTTCCAGCAGCTTAGCGGGTAGAGGAGGCTACACCTTC. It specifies CSSSLAGRGGYTF. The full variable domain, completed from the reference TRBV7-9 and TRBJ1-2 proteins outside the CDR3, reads DTGVSQNPRHKITKRGQNVTFRCDPISEHNRLYWYRQTLGQGPEFLTYFQNEAQLEKSRLLSDRFSAERPKGSFSTLEIQRTEQGDSAMYLCSSSLAGRGGYTFGSGTRLTVV.